Listed below are T cell receptor beta chains from one sample, sequenced in a study of T cell changes during pregnancy in multiple sclerosis. Measured with immunoSEQ multiplex PCR; TCRdb has only the in-frame clones, and not every one. The data show around 70,000 clones, with around 92% seen just once and around 1.6% held by the top ten. The input for sequencing was peripheral blood, taken after pregnancy. Receptor source: a female donor with multiple sclerosis, enrolled in a pregnancy study. The CDR3 runs from the conserved cysteine through the conserved F or W. D genes are given only for firm matches. Part of the rows lack a size; the others show once, few, many or a class for expanded clones.

v_call	d_call	j_call	clone_size	cdr3_nt	cdr3_aa
TRBV27	.	TRBJ1-1	.	TGTGCCAGCATAAGACGGGGTGACCTTGTCGGGGAAGCTTTCTTT	CASIRRGDLVGEAFF
TRBV10-1	TRBD2	TRBJ2-1	.	TGCGCCAGCAGTGAGTTAAGCGGACTAGCGGGTTACAATGAGCAGTTCTTC	CASSELSGLAGYNEQFF
TRBV18	.	TRBJ1-1	.	TGTGCCAGCTCAGCAAGTAGGGGTGACACTGAAGCTTTCTTT	CASSASRGDTEAFF
TRBV7-2	.	TRBJ2-1	.	TGTGCCAGCAGGGTCGGACTGGGGGGTTATGAGCAGTTCTTC	CASRVGLGGYEQFF
TRBV7-9	.	TRBJ1-3	.	TGTGCCAGCAGCCCGCCGGGAAGAGGGTATCACACCATATATTTT	CASSPPGRGYHTIYF
TRBV10-3	.	TRBJ1-5	.	TGTGCCACCCAGGGAGGGGACGGTCAGCCCCAGCATTTT	CATQGGDGQPQHF
TRBV7-3	.	TRBJ1-5	.	TGTGCCAGCAGCTTAACGGCGGATCAGCCCCAGCATTTT	CASSLTADQPQHF
TRBV7-9	TRBD1	TRBJ2-7	.	TGTGCCAGCAGCCGGGACAGGGGGCGGTACGAGCAGTACTTC	CASSRDRGRYEQYF
TRBV5-1	TRBD1	TRBJ1-1	.	TGCGCCAGCAGCTTGGCCGGACAGGGGGCGACTGAAGCTTTCTTT	CASSLAGQGATEAFF
TRBV28	TRBD1	TRBJ1-5	.	TGTGCCAGCAGTTTGTATACAGGGGGCAATCAGCCCCAGCATTTT	CASSLYTGGNQPQHF
TRBV4-2	TRBD2	TRBJ2-5	.	TGTGCCAGCAGCCAAGAGGTGGGCGGGAGGGCCTCAGAGACCCAGTACTTC	CASSQEVGGRASETQYF
TRBV19	.	TRBJ2-7	.	TGTGCCAGTAGTATGGGGGCGATCTCCTACGAGCAGTACTTC	CASSMGAISYEQYF
TRBV5-1	.	TRBJ2-7	.	TGCGCCAGCAGCTTGGCAACCACAGGGACCGCAAACGAGCAGTACTTC	CASSLATTGTANEQYF
TRBV20-1	.	TRBJ2-7	.	TGCAGTGCTAGTTCGTCCTACGAGCAGTACTTC	CSASSSYEQYF
TRBV10-3	TRBD2	TRBJ2-7	.	TGTGCCATCAGGCCACTAGCGGGATTTGGTGAGCAGTACTTC	CAIRPLAGFGEQYF
TRBV4-2	TRBD2	TRBJ2-1	once	TGTGCCAGCAGCCACGGGCTACCGGGACTAGCGGAGATCAATGAGCAGTTCTTC	CASSHGLPGLAEINEQFF
TRBV5-1	TRBD2	TRBJ2-5	.	TGCGCCAGCAGCTTGAACAGCGGGAGCCAGAGAGAGACCCAGTACTTC	CASSLNSGSQRETQYF
TRBV6-4	.	TRBJ2-1	.	TGTGCCAGCAGTGACTCAAGCGGGTCCTACAATGAGCAGTTCTTC	CASSDSSGSYNEQFF